This passage covers 12 T cell receptor beta chains from one sample sequenced in a study of blood T cells in healthy people across ages. Primers used in a second PCR of about 7 to 12 cycles were a sample-barcoded 5' primer and a J-beta primer mix. One entry per CDR3 protein results from TCRdb running MiXCR on the 5' RACE reads. The sample has 650,000 to 1,000,000 distinct CDR3 sequences; roughly 40% are singletons. Sequenced: blood. Receptors were obtained from a man between 18 and 29 years old in good health.

V usage is TRBV7-9 and J usage is TRBJ2-7; D is uncertain. Looked up from germline, CDR1 is SEHNR and CDR2 is FQNEAQ (reference sequence). This CDR3 comprises 16 residues. V gave up 6 bases and J gave up 1 base, with 19 bases separating them. The CDR3 bases are TGTGCCAGCAGTTTTCCCGACGGCCTCCCTTCCTACGAGCAGTACTTC. Its translation is CASSFPDGLPSYEQYF.

This rearrangement joins TRBV27 to TRBJ2-7; possible D gene TRBD1, 6 bases. The J call may be in error: the DNA end matches TRBJ2-5 better. Germline CDR1 is MNHEY and CDR2 is SMNVEV (reference sequence). The CDR3 sequence is 12 residues long. In nucleotides, the CDR3 is TGTGCCAGCAGACAGGGTTTGGAGACCCAGTACTTC. Its translation: CASRQGLETQYF.

This clonotype was recorded at least ten times. The gene calls are TRBV20-1 and TRBJ2-1; TRBD1 aligns across 8 bases. This CDR3 comprises 14 residues. With V trimmed by 0 bases and J by 4 bases, 2 bases remained unmatched. From germline, CDR1 is DFQATT and CDR2 SNEGSKA (reference sequence). CDR3 sequence reads: CSARDGTGYNEQFF. DNA for the CDR3: TGCAGTGCTAGAGATGGGACAGGATACAATGAGCAGTTCTTC.

The chain combines TRBV5-5 with TRBJ1-6, with a tentative D call TRBD1 (5 bases). This CDR3 has 14 residues. The germline V gene encodes CDR1 SGHKS and CDR2 YYEKEE (reference sequence). The V end was cut by 2 bases, the J end by 10 bases, with 13 bases between. CDR3 sequence: CASSFSAGRSPLHF. CDR3 bases: TGTGCCAGCAGCTTTTCGGCAGGGCGGTCACCCCTCCACTTT.

This rearrangement joins TRBV18 to TRBJ2-2; no clear D gene. With 4 bases removed from V and 2 bases from J, the gap between germline ends came to 14 bases. This CDR3 spans 16 amino acids. Per germline, CDR1 KGHSH and CDR2 LQKENI. CDR3 coding DNA: TGTGCCAGCTCACTATTAGGACCCAAAAACACCGGGGAGCTGTTTTTT. Its translation is CASSLLGPKNTGELFF.

By frequency in the sample, this clonotype is medium-sized. The V gene is TRBV12-3 or TRBV12-4, the J gene TRBJ2-7; 10 bases agree with TRBD2. This CDR3 spans 15 amino acids. The ends lost 2 bases at V and 5 bases at J; junction bases unmatched: 6. CDR3 sequence: CASSLQAGGPHEQYF. The CDR3 bases are TGTGCCAGCAGTTTACAAGCGGGGGGGCCTCACGAGCAGTACTTC.

The chain links TRBV12-3 or TRBV12-4 to TRBJ1-1, with 9 bases lining up with TRBD1. Germline trimming cut 5 bases from V and 10 bases from J; bases unmatched to any gene: 8. The CDR3 runs 13 residues. The CDR3 coding sequence is TGTGCCAGCAGTATTGGACAGGGGCATGGAGCTTTCTTT. Protein: CASSIGQGHGAFF.

The rearrangement joins TRBV7-2 to TRBJ1-6; no definite D call. Germline CDR1 reads SGHTA; CDR2 reads FQGNSA. CDR3 size: 12 residues. Trimming took 3 bases from V and 13 from J, leaving 10 bases between them. CDR3 amino acids: CASSFRPLPLHF. DNA for the CDR3: TGTGCCAGCAGCTTTAGGCCCCTGCCCCTCCACTTT.

The chain recombines TRBV3-1 with TRBJ1-5; D might be TRBD1 (6 bases). CDR1 is LGHDT and CDR2 is YNNKEL in the germline V gene (reference sequence). The length of the CDR3 is 16 residues. V lost 0 bases and J 7 bases, leaving 16 bases between the germline ends. CDR3 sequence reads: CASSQDRGGGGQPQHF. Written as DNA, the CDR3 is TGTGCCAGCAGCCAAGATCGTGGGGGCGGCGGCCAGCCCCAGCATTTT.

This rearrangement joins TRBV2 to TRBJ2-1, with TRBD1 as a possible D gene (5 bases). CDR1 SNHLY and CDR2 FYNNEI come from the germline V gene. The ends were cut back, 10 bases at V and 7 bases at J, with 20 bases in the middle. The CDR3 is 14 amino acids. The CDR3 loop reads CATEVQRGQNEQFF. The CDR3 region has the DNA TGTGCCACCGAAGTCCAAAGGGGTCAGAATGAGCAGTTCTTC. Drawing the rest from reference TRBV2 and TRBJ2-1, the complete variable domain is EPEVTQTPSHQVTQMGQEVILRCVPISNHLYFYWYRQILGQKVEFLVSFYNNEISEKSEIFDDQFSVERPDGSNFTLKIRSTKLEDSAMYFCATEVQRGQNEQFFGPGTRLTVL.

The chain uses TRBV7-9 and TRBJ2-3; D gene ambiguous. Germline-derived CDR1 and CDR2 are SEHNR and FQNEAQ (reference sequence). The CDR3 spans 12 residues. Trimming cost V 4 bases and J 7 bases, with 9 bases left between them. This chain's CDR3 is CASSSDWNTQYF. In DNA form, the CDR3 reads TGTGCCAGCAGCTCTGACTGGAATACGCAGTATTTT.

V is TRBV19 and J is TRBJ1-5; TRBD1 aligns across 9 bases. The CDR3 totals 15 residues. Unmatched junction bases numbered 9, after V lost 7 bases and J lost 5 bases. The germline V gene has CDR1 LNHDA and CDR2 SQIVND (reference sequence). The CDR3 reads CASNPNDRGDQPQHF. For the CDR3, the DNA is TGTGCCAGTAACCCAAACGACAGGGGGGATCAGCCCCAGCATTTT.